The 28 T cell receptor beta chains listed next were all sequenced from one sample in a study of shared clonotypes between healthy human individuals. Repertoires were generated with immunoSEQ multiplex PCR, while TCRdb's copy carries only in-frame clones and drops some. The sample includes approximately 700,000 clones, around 73% seen only once; the top ten take 1.5% to 2%. The source material was memory CD4+ T cells sorted from blood. Subset meaning: CD45RA-negative fraction. The source of these receptors is a woman between 25 and 40 years old in good health.

The sample holds one count of this clone. This chain links TRBV10-3 with TRBJ1-2, with a possible D match to TRBD1 (6 bases). The germline V gene encodes CDR1 ENHRY and CDR2 SYGVKD. This CDR3 comprises 16 residues. Trimming shortened V by 0 bases and J by 8 bases, and 19 bases separated the two germline ends. The CDR3 sequence: CAISESQTGTHRGYTF. For the CDR3, the DNA is TGTGCCATCAGTGAGTCTCAGACCGGGACACATAGAGGCTACACCTTC.

DNA for the CDR3: TGTGCCAGCAGCTTAGCCTGGCGGACTAGCGGGAGTACCGGTACAGATACGCAGTATTTT. Residues: CASSLAWRTSGSTGTDTQYF. The chain links TRBV7-2 to TRBJ2-3; 13 positions match TRBD2. J lost 3 bases, V lost 0 bases, and 12 bases had no gene match. The CDR3 is made up of 20 amino acids. Germline V lookup: CDR1 SGHTA, CDR2 FQGNSA.

This chain uses TRBV18 with TRBJ1-1, with D unclear. V lost 6 bases, J lost 6 bases, and 23 bases lay in between. The CDR3 loop spans 16 amino acids. The germline CDR1 and CDR2 sequences are KGHSH and LQKENI. The CDR3: CASSTVLLAPGSEAFF. The CDR3 DNA reads as TGTGCCAGCTCTACCGTTTTATTAGCCCCCGGGTCTGAAGCTTTCTTT.

The table lists this clone with many counts. The rearrangement uses TRBV29-1 and TRBJ1-2; 10 positions match TRBD1. The V segment lost 7 bases and the J segment 4 bases; nucleotides outside the gene matches: 6. Germline loops: CDR1 SQVTM, CDR2 ANQGSEA. The CDR3 sequence is 13 residues long. The CDR3 nucleotides are TGCAGCGGGGGGACAGGGGATTCCTATGGCTACACCTTC. This gives the protein CSGGTGDSYGYTF.

The chain carries TRBV29-1 and TRBJ2-1, with 10 bases matching TRBD1. The CDR3 has 13 residues. Germline CDR1 reads SQVTM; CDR2 reads ANQGSEA. Trimming removed 6 bases from V and 7 bases from J; junction bases left unmatched: 6. The DNA for the CDR3 is TGCAGCGTAGGTGACAGGGGGCGAAATGAGCAGTTCTTC. This codes for CSVGDRGRNEQFF.

V and J are TRBV6-5 and TRBJ2-3, with TRBD2 matching 11 bases. The CDR3 totals 14 residues. Trimming removed 6 bases from V and 7 bases from J; junction bases left unmatched: 6. Germline lookup yields CDR1 MNHEY and CDR2 SVGAGI. Written as DNA, the CDR3 is TGTGCCAGCAGATCCACGACTAGCGGGAATACGCAGTATTTT. It specifies CASRSTTSGNTQYF.

This sequence joins TRBV9 and TRBJ1-2; TRBD1 matches 9 bases. Trimming took 2 bases from V and 4 from J; bases not matched to a gene: 3. The CDR3 covers 14 residues. CDR1 is SGDLS, CDR2 YYNGEE, per germline. CDR3 sequence: CASSVTGGTYGYTF. The CDR3 DNA sequence: TGTGCCAGCAGCGTTACAGGGGGCACCTATGGCTACACCTTC.

This clone showed up just a few times. This sequence joins TRBV18 and TRBJ1-4; TRBD1 matches at 10 bases. This CDR3 region has 14 residues. Looked up from germline, CDR1 is KGHSH and CDR2 is LQKENI. V was clipped by 4 bases and J by 8 bases; unmatched bases: 4. The CDR3, as DNA: TGTGCCAGCTCACGAGGACAGGGGGAAGAAAAACTGTTTTTT. This sequence encodes CASSRGQGEEKLFF.

This chain joins TRBV5-8 and TRBJ2-4, with no clear D. The CDR3 covers 14 residues. Trimming took 2 bases from V and 2 from J, leaving 8 bases between them. Germline V lookup: CDR1 SGHTS, CDR2 YDEGEE. The CDR3 sequence is CASSLDSSKNIQYF. For the CDR3, the DNA is TGTGCCAGCAGCTTAGACTCCTCCAAAAACATTCAGTACTTC.

J is TRBJ2-7 and V is TRBV28; D remains unclear. Germline V gives CDR1 MDHEN, CDR2 SYDVKM. The V end was cut by 1 base, the J end by 2 bases, with 9 bases between. This CDR3 region has 14 residues. The CDR3 DNA follows: TGTGCCAGCAGTTTATCGGTAGCCCCCTACGAGCAGTACTTC. Its protein product is CASSLSVAPYEQYF.

This clone was seen at least ten times. The chain uses TRBV2 and TRBJ1-5; the D is unclear. Germline CDR1 SNHLY, CDR2 FYNNEI. This CDR3 contains 15 residues. Trimming took 4 bases from V and 0 from J, leaving 10 bases between them. CDR3 in DNA: TGTGCCAGCAGTGTTCAGCAGATTAGCAATCAGCCCCAGCATTTT. As protein: CASSVQQISNQPQHF. Combining the CDR3 with reference TRBV2 and TRBJ1-5 gives the whole variable domain EPEVTQTPSHQVTQMGQEVILRCVPISNHLYFYWYRQILGQKVEFLVSFYNNEISEKSEIFDDQFSVERPDGSNFTLKIRSTKLEDSAMYFCASSVQQISNQPQHFGDGTRLSIL.

The V gene is TRBV6-6, the J gene TRBJ1-1; D not certain. The germline CDR1 and CDR2 sequences are MNHNY and SVGAGI (reference sequence). Trimming stripped 6 bases from V and 4 bases from J, with 15 bases between. This CDR3 comprises 14 residues. CDR3 sequence reads: CASSSEDRSTEAFF. CDR3 bases: TGTGCCAGCAGCTCCGAGGACCGGAGCACTGAAGCTTTCTTT.

The chain employs TRBV7-3 and TRBJ2-2; TRBD2 matches at 7 bases. CDR3 size: 16 residues. Trimming at V came to 6 bases and at J to 3 bases, leaving 10 bases not matched to a gene. CDR1 is SGHTA and CDR2 is FQGTGA in the germline V gene. CDR3 sequence reads: CASRVSSGIHTGELFF. In DNA, the CDR3 is TGTGCCAGCAGGGTGTCTAGCGGAATCCACACCGGGGAGCTGTTTTTT.

The V and J genes are TRBV4-1 and TRBJ2-5; no firm D call. The germline CDR1 and CDR2 sequences are MGHRA and YSYEKL. Trimming pared 1 base from V and 5 bases from J, leaving 11 bases between. The CDR3 is 14 amino acids. CDR3 amino acids: CASSQVRRRETQYF. As DNA, the CDR3 is TGCGCCAGCAGCCAAGTTAGGCGGCGCGAGACCCAGTACTTC.

V and J are TRBV27 and TRBJ1-5, with D hard to call. This CDR3 region has 14 residues. V was shortened by 1 base and J by 5 bases, with 9 bases between the two germline ends. Germline CDR1 is MNHEY and CDR2 is SMNVEV (reference sequence). CDR3: CASSLYGSYQPQHF. Here the CDR3 DNA reads TGTGCCAGCAGTTTATATGGCTCCTATCAGCCCCAGCATTTT.

This clone was observed a single time. V is TRBV28 and J is TRBJ2-7; TRBD2 might be the D (5 bases). In germline, CDR1 is MDHEN, CDR2 SYDVKM. The CDR3 totals 13 residues. V gave up 8 bases and J gave up 3 bases, with 14 bases separating them. The CDR3 loop is CASGGVSVYEQYF. The CDR3 DNA sequence: TGTGCCAGCGGTGGGGTTAGCGTCTACGAGCAGTACTTC.

There are a few counts of this clone. Other DNA sequences from this sample encode an identical CDR3 as well. V is TRBV28 and J is TRBJ1-2, with D possibly matching TRBD1 (5 bases). Germline V CDR1 and CDR2: MDHEN, SYDVKM. V lost 2 bases to trimming and J lost 4 bases, with 8 bases between them. CDR3 size: 13 residues. The CDR3 protein is CASSLQGSYGYTF. CDR3 DNA sequence: TGTGCCAGCAGTTTACAGGGCAGCTATGGCTACACCTTC.

J is TRBJ2-1 and V is TRBV7-9; TRBD2 agrees at 12 bases. With 5 bases clipped from V and 2 bases from J, the junction kept 7 bases outside the gene matches. This CDR3 region has 17 residues. Germline loops: CDR1 SEHNR, CDR2 FQNEAQ (reference sequence). CDR3 region: CASSPRLAGVTYNEQFF. CDR3 DNA: TGTGCCAGCAGCCCCCGACTAGCGGGAGTGACCTACAATGAGCAGTTCTTC.

The chain joins TRBV9 to TRBJ2-5; D not resolved. Germline CDR1 SGDLS, CDR2 YYNGEE. With 0 bases removed from V and 4 bases from J, the gap between germline ends came to 16 bases. This CDR3 is built from 16 residues. CDR3 DNA sequence: TGTGCCAGCAGCGTAGCAGTATGGGCTGACCCAGAGACCCAGTACTTC. Translated, it gives CASSVAVWADPETQYF.

This chain links TRBV5-1 with TRBJ2-5; D is undetermined. The germline CDR1 and CDR2 sequences are SGHRS and YFSETQ. The CDR3 contains 13 residues. V lost 4 bases and J lost 0, with 7 bases in between. The CDR3 nucleotides are TGCGCCAGCAGCACTCTGTACCAAGAGACCCAGTACTTC. Protein: CASSTLYQETQYF.

The V call is TRBV27, the J call TRBJ2-7; D remains unclear. Germline values: CDR1 MNHEY, CDR2 SMNVEV (reference sequence). The germline V and J ends were trimmed by 6 bases and 1 base, with 10 bases remaining between them. This CDR3 spans 13 amino acids. CDR3 sequence (DNA): TGTGCCAGCAGCACTGACCAGTCCTACGAGCAGTACTTC. Translated: CASSTDQSYEQYF.

The chain employs TRBV7-8 and TRBJ2-4; D is possibly TRBD1 (6 bases). The germline CDR1 and CDR2 sequences are SGHVS and FQNEAQ. The CDR3 covers 14 residues. V was cut by 2 bases and J by 9 bases, with 14 bases left in between. The CDR3 nucleotides read TGTGCCAGCAGCTTACAGGGACAATCAAGCATTCAGTACTTC. It specifies CASSLQGQSSIQYF.

V is TRBV9 and J is TRBJ2-7; 12 bases are shared with TRBD1. The germline V gene encodes CDR1 SGDLS and CDR2 YYNGEE. The CDR3 is 16 amino acids. V shed 0 bases and J 7 bases; nucleotides not matched to a gene: 8. Here the CDR3 reads CASSVGPGQGAREQYF. The CDR3 DNA reads as TGTGCCAGCAGCGTAGGCCCGGGACAGGGGGCACGGGAGCAGTACTTC.

The chain links TRBV10-3 to TRBJ2-2, with a possible D match to TRBD2 (7 bases). The CDR3 spans 16 residues. V lost 6 bases and J lost 0, with 14 bases in between. Per the germline V gene, CDR1 is ENHRY and CDR2 is SYGVKD. The CDR3 protein is CAIRLGEGANTGELFF. The CDR3 nucleotides read TGTGCCATCAGGCTCGGGGAGGGGGCGAACACCGGGGAGCTGTTTTTT.

This clone was picked up a small number of times. The identical CDR3 is also encoded by other nucleotide sequences in the sample. This chain connects TRBV18 to TRBJ1-1, with TRBD1 matching over 7 bases. V gave up 3 bases and J gave up 3 bases; unmatched junction bases: 1. The CDR3 spans 13 residues. Germline V gene sequence: CDR1 KGHSH, CDR2 LQKENI. The CDR3 is CASSPQGDTEAFF. The CDR3 region has the DNA TGTGCCAGCTCACCCCAGGGGGACACTGAAGCTTTCTTT.

The count of this clone is one. CDR3 coding DNA: TGTGCCAGCAGGAATAGGGACGGATACAATGAGCAGTTCTTC. Its protein is CASRNRDGYNEQFF. The J gene is TRBJ2-1, the V gene TRBV28; D tentatively reads TRBD1 or TRBD2 (5 bases each). V was trimmed by 6 bases and J by 4 bases, leaving 13 bases between them. Germline V gives CDR1 MDHEN, CDR2 SYDVKM. This CDR3 region has 14 residues.

The chain couples TRBV10-3 to TRBJ2-3, with 13 bases identical to TRBD2. The V and J ends lost 6 bases and 6 bases, in that order; junction bases with no gene match: 6. The CDR3 runs 15 residues. The V gene's germline CDR1 is ENHRY and CDR2 SYGVKD. The CDR3 bases are TGTGCCATCAGCGCCGGGACTAGCGGGATCGATACGCAGTATTTT. Its protein product is CAISAGTSGIDTQYF.

This clone has just a few counts. CDR3 DNA sequence: TGTGCCGGGATAACGCCAAACACTGAAGCTTTCTTT. The encoded protein is CAGITPNTEAFF. The V call is TRBV2, the J call TRBJ1-1; D gene unclear. Germline CDR1 reads SNHLY; CDR2 reads FYNNEI. The V and J ends lost 11 bases and 2 bases respectively, with 12 bases between them. This CDR3 is built from 12 residues.